This T cell receptor beta chain was identified during a study of shared T cell receptors in the human thymus. Sequenced by immunoSEQ multiplex PCR; TCRdb stores in-frame clones only, minus some. The sample yields 600,000 to 900,000 clones, approximately 85% seen once. J was trimmed by 2 bases and V by 8 bases; bases with no gene match: 15. The CDR3 has 18 amino acids. Germline CDR1 reads LGHNA; CDR2 reads YSLEER. These data are also associated with another study on human thymus T cells. That work adds: The people who donated were healthy Finnish babies having corrective surgery for congenital heart defects. Corrective cardiac surgery supplied the resected thymus tissue. V and J genes seemed to be used with bias in thymic and blood repertoires. Unrelated individuals had highly overlapping thymic repertoires, as reported in related research.

Input material: thymocytes. This TCR was sampled from a girl under two years old with a congenital heart defect. This chain connects TRBV4-3 to TRBJ1-6; 7 nucleotides line up with TRBD1. CDR3 DNA: TGCGCCAGCGGACCCAGGCGCAACAGGGGAACCTATAATTCACCCCTCCACTTT. This translates into CASGPRRNRGTYNSPLHF.